This TCR beta chain was obtained from a study of T cells in Graves' hyperthyroidism and ophthalmopathy. Study findings and constraints: The model's output predicted ophthalmopathy at a median of approximately 6.5 months prior to onset. Clonotypes that were expanded in thyroid above 0.001 mostly appeared in blood too.

Worth noting for this clonotype: The target antigen is unknown.

RNA transcripts provided the source from which TCR beta CDR3 regions were amplified. TCR CDR3 underwent first-round RT-PCR with the HTBI primer set. TCRdb redid the calling of the multiplex PCR reads with MiXCR, one entry per CDR3 protein. This table has hundreds of thousands of distinct CDR3 sequences, about 15% appearing once. Pregnant or lactating patients were excluded, as were those with uncontrolled infection or other autoimmune disease. Clinical symptoms, serum thyroxine and TRAb, thyroid ultrasound and orbital computed tomography together formed the diagnostic basis. This CDR3 is built from 18 residues. The germline V gene has CDR1 LGHDT and CDR2 YNNKEL (reference sequence). V lost 6 bases and J lost 2; bases outside the gene matches: 10.

This chain links TRBV3-1 with TRBJ2-1, with TRBD2 identical over 13 bases. The receptor was isolated from a woman in her fifties or sixties with Graves' ophthalmopathy. The specimen sequenced was blood. The CDR3 DNA reads TGTGCCAGCAGTCTCGGACTAGCGGGAGTGTCTCCCTACAATGAGCAGTTCTTC. Translation gives CASSLGLAGVSPYNEQFF.